This T cell receptor beta chain was captured in a study of CD8 T cells in Susac syndrome (dated by TCRdb to 2018 to 2020). The study in broad terms: Of the Susac syndrome patients who were sequenced, about eight were in clinical remission while more than five had clinically active disease. At the time of blood withdrawal, Susac syndrome patients were either therapy-naive, taking corticosteroids (with some also receiving IVIg), or on IVIg alone. The study used repertoire sequencing to test whether antigen drove CD8+ T cell activation and differentiation in Susac syndrome.

The CDR3 covers 14 residues, taking in both the cysteine and the phenylalanine. The sequence is cut down to CDR3 DNA, 42 bases in frame from base 1. V has 1 base trimmed and J has 3 bases trimmed; junction bases matching no gene number 1. CDR1 is given as SGHVS and CDR2 as FQNEAQ, both from the germline V gene. As to this clonotype: The clone's antigen remains unknown. Within one base of it there is no much larger clone, and no base qualities were kept.

Peripheral blood CD8+ and CD4+ T cells from healthy donors, Susac syndrome patients and multiple sclerosis patients were profiled by high-throughput TCR beta sequencing. The Susac syndrome patients fulfilled recently defined diagnostic criteria for either definite or probable disease. Bulk CD8+ and CD4+ T cells were purified magnetically by negative isolation, whereas CD8+ TEMRA cells were enriched by FACS. Blood was drawn into EDTA tubes, processed within 24 hours, and PBMCs were isolated by density gradient centrifugation. PBMCs intended for TCR sequencing were cryopreserved in liquid nitrogen and were subsequently thawed in a 37 degrees C water bath. A purity of at least 90% was achieved for sorted or isolated CD4+, CD8+ and CD8+ TEMRA cells. Broader findings and caveats from the paper: In patients with Susac syndrome, the CD4+ T cell repertoire showed no detectable clonal expansion. The number of individuals in the TCR sequencing and HLA analysis was acknowledged as relatively small.

RNA was extracted using the RNeasy kit, and about 0.5 to 1 ug of the RNA was reverse transcribed with random hexamers. TCR beta CDR3 regions were amplified with the immunoSEQ multiplex PCR assay covering 54 Vbeta and 13 Jbeta segments. To correct PCR amplification bias, a synthetic template baseline was used for both primer optimization and computational correction. On the authors' methods: Reads were assigned to V, D and J genes according to IMGT and analyzed in immunoSEQ Analyzer, with only productive sequences retained. Clonality was calculated as one minus the Shannon entropy normalized by log2 of the number of productive unique sequences. For each patient and control, public and private clones were evaluated within the 100 most prevalent clones. Clones were defined as Susac-specific if absent from the healthy and MS cohorts, from 1052 published viral clones and from other ImmuneACCESS disease sequences. TCRdb redid the processing of the public reads, applying fastp at Q25 and MiXCR, and retained in-frame beta chains. Merged by CDR3 protein, the rows form single entries marked with the most common genes and DNA. Here the V and J calls rest on TCRdb's processing, not on the authors' analysis. In all, the sample holds tens of thousands of distinct CDR3 sequences, and 93% of those were seen once. The ten largest account for around 0.15% of the sample.

This chain joins TRBV7-8 to TRBJ2-7; a stretch of 9 junction bases matches TRBD1. The sample consisted of CD4+ T cells from PBMCs. This TCR derives from a human donor with Susac syndrome. The CDR3 reads as follows: CASSLGDRVYEQYF. The DNA sequence is TGTGCCAGCAGCTTAGGGGACAGGGTCTACGAGCAGTACTTC. The reference TRBV7-8 and TRBJ2-7 proteins fill in what lies around the CDR3, so the full variable domain reads GAGVSQSPRYKVAKRGQDVALRCDPISGHVSLFWYQQALGQGPEFLTYFQNEAQLDKSGLPSDRFFAERPEGSVSTLKIQRTQQEDSAVYLCASSLGDRVYEQYFGPGTRLTVT.